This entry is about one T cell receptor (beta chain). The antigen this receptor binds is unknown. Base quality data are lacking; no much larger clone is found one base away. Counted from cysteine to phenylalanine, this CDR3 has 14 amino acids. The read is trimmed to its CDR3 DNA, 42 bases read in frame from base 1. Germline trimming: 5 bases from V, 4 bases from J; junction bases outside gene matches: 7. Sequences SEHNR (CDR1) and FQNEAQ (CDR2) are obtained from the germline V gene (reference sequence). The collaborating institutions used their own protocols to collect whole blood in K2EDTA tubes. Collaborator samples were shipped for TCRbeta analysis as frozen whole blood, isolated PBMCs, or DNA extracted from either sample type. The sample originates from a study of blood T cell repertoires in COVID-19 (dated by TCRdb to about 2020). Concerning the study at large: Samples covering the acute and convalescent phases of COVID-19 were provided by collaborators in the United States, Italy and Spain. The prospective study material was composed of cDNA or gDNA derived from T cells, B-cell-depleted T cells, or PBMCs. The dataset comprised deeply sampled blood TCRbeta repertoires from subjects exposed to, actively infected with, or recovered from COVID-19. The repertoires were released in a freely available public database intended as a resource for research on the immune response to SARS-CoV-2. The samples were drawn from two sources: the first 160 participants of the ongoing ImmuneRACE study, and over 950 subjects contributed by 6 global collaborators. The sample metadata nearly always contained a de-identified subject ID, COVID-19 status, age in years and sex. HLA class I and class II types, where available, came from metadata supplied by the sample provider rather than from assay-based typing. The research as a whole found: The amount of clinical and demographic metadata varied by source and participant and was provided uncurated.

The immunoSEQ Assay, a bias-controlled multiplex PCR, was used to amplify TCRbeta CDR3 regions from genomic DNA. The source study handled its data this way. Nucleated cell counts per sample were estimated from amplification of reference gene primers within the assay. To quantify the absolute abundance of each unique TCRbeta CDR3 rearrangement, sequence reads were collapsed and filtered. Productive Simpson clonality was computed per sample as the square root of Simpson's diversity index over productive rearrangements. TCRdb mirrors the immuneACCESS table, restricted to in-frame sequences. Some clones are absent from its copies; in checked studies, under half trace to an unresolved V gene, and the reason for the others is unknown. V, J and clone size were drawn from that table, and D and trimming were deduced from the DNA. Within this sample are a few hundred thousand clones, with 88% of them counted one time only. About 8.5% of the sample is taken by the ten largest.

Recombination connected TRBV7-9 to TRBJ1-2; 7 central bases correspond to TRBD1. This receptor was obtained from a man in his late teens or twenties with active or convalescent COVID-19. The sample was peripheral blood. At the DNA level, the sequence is TGTGCCAGCAGCACTACAGGGGCCGGCTATGGCTACACCTTC. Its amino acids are CASSTTGAGYGYTF.